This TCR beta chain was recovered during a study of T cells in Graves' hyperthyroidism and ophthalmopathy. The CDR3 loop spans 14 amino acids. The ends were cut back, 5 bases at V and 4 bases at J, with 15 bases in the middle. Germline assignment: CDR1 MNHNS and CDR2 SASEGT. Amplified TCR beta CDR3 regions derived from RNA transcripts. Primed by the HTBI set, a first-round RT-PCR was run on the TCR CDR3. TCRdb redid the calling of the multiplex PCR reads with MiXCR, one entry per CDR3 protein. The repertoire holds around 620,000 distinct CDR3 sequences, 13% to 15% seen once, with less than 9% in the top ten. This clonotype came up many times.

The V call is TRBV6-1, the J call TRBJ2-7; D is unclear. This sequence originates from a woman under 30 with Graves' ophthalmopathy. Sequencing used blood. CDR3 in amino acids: CASSPSLVAYEQYF. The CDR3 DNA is TGTGCCAGCAGTCCCAGCCTCGTTGCTTACGAGCAGTACTTC.